This is a list of T cell receptor beta chains from one sample in a study of CD8+ T cells in alopecia areata. The assay was immunoSEQ multiplex PCR, and TCRdb's table has in-frame clones only and misses some. The profile shows about 200,000 clones, roughly 70% of them singletons. The specimen comprised CD4+ T cells sorted from blood, sampled around week 47, from a patient treated with tofacitinib. These receptors were obtained from a human donor with alopecia areata. Each CDR3 is given with its conserved first and last residue. Fields, in order: CDR3 length, V gene, CDR3 protein.

cdr3_length: 15; v_call: TRBV5-4; cdr3_aa: CASSQDRGGQYEQYF
cdr3_length: 14; v_call: TRBV9; cdr3_aa: CASSGVVRNSPLHF
cdr3_length: 15; v_call: TRBV29-1; cdr3_aa: CSVAPGQGNNQPQHF
cdr3_length: 15; v_call: TRBV18; cdr3_aa: CASSPKTGGAAEAFF
cdr3_length: 14; v_call: TRBV28; cdr3_aa: CASLQGGSNYEQYF
cdr3_length: 13; v_call: TRBV29-1; cdr3_aa: CSVETVVGETQYF
cdr3_length: 14; v_call: TRBV6-6; cdr3_aa: CASPTRNKNQPQHF
cdr3_length: 14; v_call: TRBV29-1; cdr3_aa: CSVAYRGGGAEAFF
cdr3_length: 11; v_call: TRBV20-1; cdr3_aa: CSARGWYGYTF
cdr3_length: 11; v_call: TRBV30; cdr3_aa: CAWKTGEKLFF
cdr3_length: 15; v_call: TRBV27; cdr3_aa: CASIQGVGLDTEAFF
cdr3_length: 13; v_call: TRBV30; cdr3_aa: CAWRGTITGELFF
cdr3_length: 14; v_call: TRBV5-1; cdr3_aa: CASSLRQERTEAFF
cdr3_length: 14; v_call: TRBV9; cdr3_aa: CASSVGNRASGYTF
cdr3_length: 13; v_call: TRBV6-1; cdr3_aa: CASWLGLAGELFF
cdr3_length: 13; v_call: TRBV4-3; cdr3_aa: CASSPGLIYGYTF
cdr3_length: 15; v_call: TRBV29-1; cdr3_aa: CSVDPDTSKGETQYF
cdr3_length: 14; v_call: TRBV4-1; cdr3_aa: CASSPGTGENEQFF
cdr3_length: 12; v_call: TRBV30; cdr3_aa: CAVRESGDGYTF
cdr3_length: 14; v_call: TRBV4-1; cdr3_aa: CASSQDRGPDTQYF
cdr3_length: 13; v_call: TRBV6-6; cdr3_aa: CASSYTGNQPQHF
cdr3_length: 15; v_call: TRBV16; cdr3_aa: CASSQSHRGTLGQFF
cdr3_length: 16; v_call: TRBV7-3; cdr3_aa: CASSLGLAGRADTQYF
cdr3_length: 13; v_call: TRBV29-1; cdr3_aa: CSVGGVLNTEAFF
cdr3_length: 15; v_call: TRBV5-1; cdr3_aa: CASSLSSGGYNEQFF
cdr3_length: 17; v_call: TRBV4-1; cdr3_aa: CASSQEGLGMAGEKLFF
cdr3_length: 13; v_call: TRBV4-3; cdr3_aa: CASSRQTGTEAFF
cdr3_length: 15; v_call: TRBV2; cdr3_aa: CASRGTGSGNQPQHF
cdr3_length: 13; v_call: TRBV4-3; cdr3_aa: CASSQDRSYEQYF
cdr3_length: 13; v_call: TRBV10-3; cdr3_aa: CAIRTSESDTQYF
cdr3_length: 13; v_call: TRBV14; cdr3_aa: CASSQETAAEQYF
cdr3_length: 13; v_call: TRBV2; cdr3_aa: CASRGDSADTQYF
cdr3_length: 15; v_call: TRBV5-1; cdr3_aa: CASSPRGQTNNEQFF
cdr3_length: 15; v_call: TRBV30; cdr3_aa: CAWSVLGQGNQPQHF
cdr3_length: 15; v_call: TRBV30; cdr3_aa: CAWSSGQIQTGEQYF
cdr3_length: 13; v_call: TRBV10-2; cdr3_aa: CASRQNPNTEAFF
cdr3_length: 13; v_call: TRBV30; cdr3_aa: CAWSRGAGSPLHF
cdr3_length: 11; v_call: TRBV29-1; cdr3_aa: CSVAQIDGYTF
cdr3_length: 14; v_call: TRBV30; cdr3_aa: CAWSGRVRAYEQYF
cdr3_length: 15; v_call: TRBV9; cdr3_aa: CASSVDGYSNQPQHF
cdr3_length: 14; v_call: TRBV29-1; cdr3_aa: CSACTIGRNTEAFF
cdr3_length: 14; v_call: TRBV2; cdr3_aa: CASSDFTGGEKLFF
cdr3_length: 14; v_call: TRBV5-1; cdr3_aa: CASSFAGLEDTQYF
cdr3_length: 9; v_call: TRBV6-6; cdr3_aa: CATGDTQYF
cdr3_length: 15; v_call: TRBV6-4; cdr3_aa: CASSDSPTGRNEQFF